The source of this TCR beta chain is a study of blood T cell repertoires in COVID-19. Study summary: Acute and convalescent COVID-19 specimens originated in the United States, Italy and Spain. The analysed material was cDNA or gDNA that came from T cells, B-cell-depleted T cells, or PBMCs.

Original processing notes: Reference gene primer amplification gave estimated nucleated cell counts. TCRdb keeps only in-frame clones here, not all; method: immunoSEQ multiplex PCR. V and J calls and clone size follow that table, whereas D and trimming were derived from the DNA. In the table there are 70,000 to 95,000 clones, 80% to 90% of which are singletons. Seattle patients were enrolled while actively infected and followed longitudinally. Input material: peripheral blood. This clonotype was obtained from a man aged 45-60 years with COVID-19, enrolled during active disease.

Here the CDR3 DNA reads TGCGCCAGCAGTGATAGACTAGCGGGGAAATACGAGCAGTACTTC. Its protein is CASSDRLAGKYEQYF. The chain links TRBV10-2 to TRBJ2-7, with TRBD2 matching 11 bases. J was trimmed by 4 bases and V by 3 bases; bases with no gene match: 5. The germline gives CDR1 WSHSY, CDR2 SAAADI. The CDR3 loop spans 15 amino acids.